This T cell receptor beta chain is from a study of tumor-infiltrating lymphocytes in primary liver carcinoma. The table lists this clonotype with many counts. The CDR3 is 13 amino acids. CDR1 and CDR2 (germline): MNHEY, SVGEGT. V was shortened by 5 bases and J by 4 bases, with 11 bases between the two germline ends. The approximately 17-32 mg bulk tissue piece was not sorted before simultaneous RNA and DNA extraction. The template, about 510 ng total RNA, yielded TCR beta cDNA made with a constant-region primer. Nested multiplex PCR, run for three rounds with slightly modified ARM-PCR, yielded TCR beta libraries. With TRBV1-TRBV30 forward primers and a C-beta reverse primer, the first two PCR rounds were run for approximately 10 cycles each. MiXCR, applied by TCRdb to the multiplex PCR reads, yields one record per CDR3 protein. The table lists about 74,000 distinct CDR3 sequences, over 60% of them singletons.

Sample: liver tumor tissue from sampling region 4. Subset meaning: tumor region T4, right-lateral pole. V is TRBV6-2 or TRBV6-3 and J is TRBJ1-2; D is ambiguous. The sequence was obtained from a man aged 40-49 years with primary liver carcinoma and hepatitis B virus infection. The CDR3 nucleotides read TGTGCCAGCAGTCACCGGATCTTCTATGGCTACACCTTC. It translates to CASSHRIFYGYTF.